This T cell receptor beta chain was identified in a study of PD-L1 blockade in urothelial cancer. Study background: Male sex and bladder-origin urothelial cancer characterized about 85% of the 29 patients. Notes on the study in general: Durable-benefit patients had greater expansion of tumor-associated blood clones at 3 weeks.

Comment on this clone: Antigen: not known.

This sample's time point: peripheral blood 6 weeks after treatment start. Germline CDR1 and CDR2: SGHAT and FQNNGV. The CDR3 is made up of 15 amino acids. Trimming cost V 3 bases and J 8 bases; bases outside gene matches: 6. Here immunoSEQ multiplex PCR was the method, and the copy in TCRdb shows in-frame clones only, minus some. The table shows under 25,000 clones, with about 83% occurring only once. V is TRBV11-2 and J is TRBJ2-1; TRBD2 aligns across 11 bases. The sequencing here drew on PBMCs, taken around atezolizumab (anti-PD-L1) treatment. This receptor was identified in a man aged 50-59 years with urothelial cancer. The CDR3 protein is CASSFSGGAADEQFF. The CDR3 DNA reads as TGTGCCAGCAGCTTTAGCGGGGGGGCCGCGGATGAGCAGTTCTTC.